The 16 T cell receptor beta chains in this list originate from one sample, sequenced in a study of Ad26.COV2.S vaccination and SARS-CoV-2 variants. This table comes from immunoSEQ multiplex PCR, and its TCRdb copy is limited to in-frame clones, with some not included. The sample contains 350,000 to 400,000 clones, approximately 90% of which appear only once. As for treatment: roughly 19 received Ad26.COV2.S at low or high dose, single or two shots; roughly 5 received placebo; per-sample allocation not given. Specimens were obtained on day 63 following the first vaccine or placebo injection. The sequences come from peripheral blood, collected in a trial of Ad26.COV2.S vaccine versus placebo. Source of these receptors: a person aged 18-65 years who received the Ad26.COV2.S COVID-19 vaccine or a placebo.

This chain connects TRBV6-5 to TRBJ1-1; 7 positions match TRBD1. Trimming took 6 bases from V and 4 from J; bases not matched to a gene: 5. The germline CDR1 and CDR2 sequences are MNHEY and SVGAGI. The CDR3 is made up of 13 amino acids. CDR3 residues: CASRTGLGTEAFF. Here the CDR3 DNA reads TGTGCCAGCAGGACAGGGCTTGGCACTGAAGCTTTCTTT.

V is TRBV12-3 or TRBV12-4 and J is TRBJ1-1; D may be TRBD1 (5 bases). This CDR3 comprises 13 residues. The V end lost 6 bases, the J end lost 1 base, and 9 bases lay between the germline ends. CDR3 nucleotide sequence: TGTGCCAGCAGCCGGACACGGAACACTGAAGCTTTCTTT. Protein: CASSRTRNTEAFF.

This chain links TRBV10-3 with TRBJ2-7, with D possibly called TRBD1 or TRBD2 (6 bases each). The CDR3 extends over 11 amino acids. CDR1 and CDR2 from the germline V gene are ENHRY and SYGVKD. Trimming took off 7 bases at V and 5 bases at J, with 9 bases between the two ends. The CDR3 DNA sequence: TGTGCCATCAAGGAGGGGGACGAGCAGTACTTC. Amino acid sequence: CAIKEGDEQYF.

The chain employs TRBV9 and TRBJ1-1, with TRBD1 identical over 7 bases. Trimming at V came to 5 bases and at J to 0 bases, leaving 4 bases not matched to a gene. This CDR3 contains 14 residues. Germline CDR1 reads SGDLS; CDR2 reads YYNGEE. CDR3 coding DNA: TGTGCCAGCAGTGATACAGGGGTGAACACTGAAGCTTTCTTT. Translated, it gives CASSDTGVNTEAFF.

The rearrangement joins TRBV27 to TRBJ2-3; the D gene is possibly TRBD1 (5 bases). This CDR3 is built from 13 residues. Germline lookup yields CDR1 MNHEY and CDR2 SMNVEV (reference sequence). The V end was cut by 8 bases, the J end by 4 bases, with 13 bases between. The CDR3 here is CASGYRYSDTQYF. The CDR3 nucleotides are TGTGCCAGCGGTTACAGGTACTCAGATACGCAGTATTTT.

The chain recombines TRBV10-3 with TRBJ1-2, with D possibly matching TRBD1 (6 bases). The CDR3 extends over 16 amino acids. With 3 bases removed from V and 4 bases from J, the gap between germline ends came to 18 bases. CDR1 ENHRY and CDR2 SYGVKD come from the germline V gene. The CDR3 protein is CAISENRVAPAYGYTF. CDR3 coding DNA: TGTGCCATCAGTGAAAACAGGGTTGCCCCCGCCTATGGCTACACCTTC.

This chain joins TRBV5-1 and TRBJ2-2, with 9 bases matching TRBD1. V shed 4 bases and J 4 bases; nucleotides not matched to a gene: 5. This CDR3 contains 15 residues. Germline values: CDR1 SGHRS, CDR2 YFSETQ. CDR3 amino acids: CASSRDREGTGELFF. CDR3 nucleotides: TGCGCCAGCAGCCGGGACAGGGAGGGCACCGGGGAGCTGTTTTTT.

The chain employs TRBV10-3 and TRBJ2-6, with 11 bases identical to TRBD1. Trimming removed 3 bases from V and 2 bases from J; junction bases left unmatched: 3. Germline CDR1 ENHRY, CDR2 SYGVKD. The CDR3 length is 17 residues. CDR3 in amino acids: CAISDPGQGAGANVLTF. The CDR3 bases are TGTGCCATCAGTGACCCGGGACAGGGGGCTGGGGCCAACGTCCTGACTTTC.

The V call is TRBV9, the J call TRBJ1-1; 7 bases align to TRBD1. Germline V lookup: CDR1 SGDLS, CDR2 YYNGEE. V shed 3 bases and J 1 base; nucleotides not matched to a gene: 3. There are 14 residues in the CDR3. CDR3 amino acids: CASSGTGTNTEAFF. For the CDR3, the DNA is TGTGCCAGCAGCGGGACAGGTACGAACACTGAAGCTTTCTTT. The full variable domain, completed using reference TRBV9 and TRBJ1-1, is DSGVTQTPKHLITATGQRVTLRCSPRSGDLSVYWYQQSLDQGLQFLIQYYNGEERAKGNILERFSAQQFPDLHSELNLSSLELGDSALYFCASSGTGTNTEAFFGQGTRLTVV.

J is TRBJ1-5 and V is TRBV6-2 or TRBV6-3; no firm D call. The V and J ends lost 3 bases and 3 bases respectively, with 12 bases between them. This CDR3 has 15 amino acids. Germline CDR1 reads MNHEY; CDR2 reads SVGEGT. CDR3 amino acids: CASSYLGIDNQPQHF. CDR3 sequence (DNA): TGTGCCAGCAGTTATCTCGGAATTGACAATCAGCCCCAGCATTTT.

The chain employs TRBV7-6 and TRBJ2-3, with D possibly matching TRBD2 (6 bases). The germline gives CDR1 SGHVS, CDR2 FNYEAQ. The CDR3 totals 15 residues. Trimming stripped 5 bases from V and 4 bases from J, with 16 bases between. The CDR3 region is CASSRGWEAADTQYF. As DNA, the CDR3 is TGTGCCAGCAGCCGGGGGTGGGAGGCAGCAGATACGCAGTATTTT.

The chain has TRBV18 and TRBJ1-1; D remains ambiguous. The germline CDR1 and CDR2 sequences are KGHSH and LQKENI. The CDR3 extends over 16 amino acids. V lost 3 bases and J 2 bases, leaving 16 bases between the germline ends. CDR3 sequence (DNA): TGTGCCAGCTCACCGGAAATTCACGGATACAACACTGAAGCTTTCTTT. It yields the protein CASSPEIHGYNTEAFF.

The chain has TRBV10-3 and TRBJ2-7; a possible D gene is TRBD1 (6 bases). CDR1 is ENHRY and CDR2 is SYGVKD in the germline V gene. V lost 5 bases, J lost 6 bases, and 17 bases lay in between. This CDR3 has 14 residues. CDR3 DNA sequence: TGTGCCATCAGTCCAGGGGTAGCAAATGCCGAGCAGTACTTC. It yields the protein CAISPGVANAEQYF.

This rearrangement joins TRBV7-8 to TRBJ2-2, with D maybe TRBD2 (7 bases). Trimming shortened V by 7 bases and J by 7 bases, and 16 bases separated the two germline ends. The V gene's germline CDR1 is SGHVS and CDR2 FQNEAQ. The CDR3 runs 14 residues. CDR3 sequence (DNA): TGTGCCAGCACCCGAGGGGGGGCGAGCGGGGAGCTGTTTTTT. Protein: CASTRGGASGELFF. Drawing the rest from reference TRBV7-8 and TRBJ2-2, the complete variable domain is GAGVSQSPRYKVAKRGQDVALRCDPISGHVSLFWYQQALGQGPEFLTYFQNEAQLDKSGLPSDRFFAERPEGSVSTLKIQRTQQEDSAVYLCASTRGGASGELFFGEGSRLTVL.

This chain joins TRBV19 and TRBJ1-6, with unresolved D. This CDR3 region has 15 residues. V was cut by 3 bases and J by 10 bases, with 16 bases left in between. Looked up from germline, CDR1 is LNHDA and CDR2 is SQIVND (reference sequence). DNA of the CDR3: TGTGCCAGTAGTATTACCCTAGGTCAGCGGTCACCCCTCCACTTT. Its translation is CASSITLGQRSPLHF.

The chain employs TRBV4-3 and TRBJ1-5; D is ambiguous. This CDR3 spans 13 amino acids. Trimming took off 0 bases at V and 6 bases at J, with 6 bases between the two ends. The germline CDR1 and CDR2 sequences are LGHNA and YSLEER. CDR3: CASSQDFSQPQHF. CDR3 nucleotides: TGCGCCAGCAGCCAAGACTTCTCTCAGCCCCAGCATTTT.